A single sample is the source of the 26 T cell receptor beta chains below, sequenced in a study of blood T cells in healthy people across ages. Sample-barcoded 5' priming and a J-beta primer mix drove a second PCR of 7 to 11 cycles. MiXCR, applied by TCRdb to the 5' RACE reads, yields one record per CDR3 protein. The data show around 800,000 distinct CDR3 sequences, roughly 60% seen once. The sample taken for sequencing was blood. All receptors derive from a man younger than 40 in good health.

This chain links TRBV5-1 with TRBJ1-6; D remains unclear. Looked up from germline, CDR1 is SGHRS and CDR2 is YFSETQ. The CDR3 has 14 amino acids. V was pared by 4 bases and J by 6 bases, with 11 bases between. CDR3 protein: CASSRPELNSPLHF. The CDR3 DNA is TGCGCCAGCAGCAGACCCGAACTTAATTCACCCCTCCACTTT.

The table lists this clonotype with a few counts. The CDR3: CATSPYQDNEQFF. Written as DNA, the CDR3 is TGTGCCACCAGCCCCTACCAGGACAATGAGCAGTTCTTC. V gene TRBV15 combines with J gene TRBJ2-1; D is undetermined. Germline V gene lookup returns CDR1 LNHNV and CDR2 YYDKDF (reference sequence). This CDR3 has 13 residues. V was trimmed by 5 bases and J by 5 bases, leaving 10 bases between them.

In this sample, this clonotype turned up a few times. The CDR3 nucleotides read TGTGCCAGCAGCGCCGGCGAGGGCGAGCAGTACTTC. The encoded protein is CASSAGEGEQYF. This rearrangement joins TRBV9 to TRBJ2-7; D may be TRBD2 (5 bases). From germline, CDR1 is SGDLS and CDR2 YYNGEE. The CDR3 is 12 residues long. The ends were cut back, 3 bases at V and 6 bases at J, with 10 bases in the middle.

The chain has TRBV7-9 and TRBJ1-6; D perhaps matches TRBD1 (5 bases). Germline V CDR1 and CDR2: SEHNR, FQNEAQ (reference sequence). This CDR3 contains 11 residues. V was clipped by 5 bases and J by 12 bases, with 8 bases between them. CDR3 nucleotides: TGTGCCAGCAGCCGGACATTACCCCTCCACTTT. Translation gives CASSRTLPLHF.

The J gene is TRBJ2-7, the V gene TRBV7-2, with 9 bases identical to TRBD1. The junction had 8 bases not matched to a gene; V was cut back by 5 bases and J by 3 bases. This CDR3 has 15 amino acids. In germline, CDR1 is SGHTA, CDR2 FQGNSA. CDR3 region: CASSPNGGQGYEQYF. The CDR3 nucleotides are TGTGCCAGCAGCCCCAACGGGGGACAGGGCTACGAGCAGTACTTC.

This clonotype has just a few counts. The CDR3 loop is CASRYYPFGGLITDTQYF. CDR3 DNA: TGTGCCAGCAGATACTACCCCTTTGGGGGGCTTATCACAGATACGCAGTATTTT. V and J are TRBV7-3 and TRBJ2-3; D is perhaps TRBD1 or TRBD2 (6 bases each). Looked up from germline, CDR1 is SGHTA and CDR2 is FQGTGA. The CDR3 extends over 18 amino acids. Trimming removed 6 bases from V and 2 bases from J, with 24 bases in between.

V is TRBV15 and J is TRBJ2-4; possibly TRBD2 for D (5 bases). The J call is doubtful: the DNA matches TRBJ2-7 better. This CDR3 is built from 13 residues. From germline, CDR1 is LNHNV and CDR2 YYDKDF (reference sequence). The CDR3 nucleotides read TGTGCCACCAGCCCCCCTACGGAGGACGAGCAGTACTTC. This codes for CATSPPTEDEQYF.

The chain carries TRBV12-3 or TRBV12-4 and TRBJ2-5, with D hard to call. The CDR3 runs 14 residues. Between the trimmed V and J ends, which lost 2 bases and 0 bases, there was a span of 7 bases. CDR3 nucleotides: TGTGCCAGCAGTTTACCAGGCCACCAAGAGACCCAGTACTTC. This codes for CASSLPGHQETQYF.

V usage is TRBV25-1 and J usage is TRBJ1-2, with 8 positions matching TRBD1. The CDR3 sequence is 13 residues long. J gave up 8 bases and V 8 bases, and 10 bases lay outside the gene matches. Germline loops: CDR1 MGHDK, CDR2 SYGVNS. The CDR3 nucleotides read TGTGCCAGCTTCCATCAGGGGGCGGGGGGCTACACCTTC. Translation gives CASFHQGAGGYTF.

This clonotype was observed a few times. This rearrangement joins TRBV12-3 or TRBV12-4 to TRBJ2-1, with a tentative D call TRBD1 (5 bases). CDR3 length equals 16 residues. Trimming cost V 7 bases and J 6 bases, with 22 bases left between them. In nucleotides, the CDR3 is TGTGCCAGCACCCTCACCGCAGGGTTACTGTTCAATGAGCAGTTCTTC. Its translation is CASTLTAGLLFNEQFF.

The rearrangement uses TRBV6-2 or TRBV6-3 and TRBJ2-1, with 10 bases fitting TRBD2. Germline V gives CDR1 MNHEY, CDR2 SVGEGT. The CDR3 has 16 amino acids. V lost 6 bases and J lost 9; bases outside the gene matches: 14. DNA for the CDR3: TGTGCCAGCAGCCCCAGCCTAGCGGGGGCTGGGGGTGAGCAGTTCTTC. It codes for CASSPSLAGAGGEQFF.

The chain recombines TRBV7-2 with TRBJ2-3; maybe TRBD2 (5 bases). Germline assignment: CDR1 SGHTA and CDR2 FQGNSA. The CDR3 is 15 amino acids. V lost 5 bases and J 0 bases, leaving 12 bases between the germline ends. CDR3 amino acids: CASSPELVSTDTQYF. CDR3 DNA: TGTGCCAGCAGCCCCGAACTAGTGAGCACAGATACGCAGTATTTT.

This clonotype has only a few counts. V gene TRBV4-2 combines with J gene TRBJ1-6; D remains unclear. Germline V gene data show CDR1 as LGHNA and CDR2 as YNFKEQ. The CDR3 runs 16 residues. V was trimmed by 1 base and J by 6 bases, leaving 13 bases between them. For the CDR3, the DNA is TGTGCCAGCAGCCAAGCGCTGGTACAGATTAATTCACCCCTCCACTTT. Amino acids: CASSQALVQINSPLHF.

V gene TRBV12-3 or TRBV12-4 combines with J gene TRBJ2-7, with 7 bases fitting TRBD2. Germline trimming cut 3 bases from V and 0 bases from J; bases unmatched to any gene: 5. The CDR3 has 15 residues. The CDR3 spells CASSFLAGASYEQYF. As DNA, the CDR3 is TGTGCCAGCAGTTTCTTGGCGGGAGCCTCCTACGAGCAGTACTTC.

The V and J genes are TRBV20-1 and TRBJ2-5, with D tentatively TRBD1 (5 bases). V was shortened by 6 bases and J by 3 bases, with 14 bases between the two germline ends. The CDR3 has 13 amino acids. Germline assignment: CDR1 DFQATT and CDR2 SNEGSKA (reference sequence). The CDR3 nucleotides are TGCAGTGCCGAGGCAGGGCAAGAAGAGACCCAGTACTTC. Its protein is CSAEAGQEETQYF.

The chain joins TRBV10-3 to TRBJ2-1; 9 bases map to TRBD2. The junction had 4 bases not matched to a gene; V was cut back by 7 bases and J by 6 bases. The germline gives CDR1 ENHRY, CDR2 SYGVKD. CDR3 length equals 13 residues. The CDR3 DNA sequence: TGTGCCATCAAGGCGGGGGGGCCCAATGAGCAGTTCTTC. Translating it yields CAIKAGGPNEQFF.

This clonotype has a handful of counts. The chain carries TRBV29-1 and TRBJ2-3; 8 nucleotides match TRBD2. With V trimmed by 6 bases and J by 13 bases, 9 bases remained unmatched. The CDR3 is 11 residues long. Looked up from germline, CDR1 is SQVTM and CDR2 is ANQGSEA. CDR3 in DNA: TGCAGCGTCCCCCTCGGGACTAGAAAGTATTTT. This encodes CSVPLGTRKYF.

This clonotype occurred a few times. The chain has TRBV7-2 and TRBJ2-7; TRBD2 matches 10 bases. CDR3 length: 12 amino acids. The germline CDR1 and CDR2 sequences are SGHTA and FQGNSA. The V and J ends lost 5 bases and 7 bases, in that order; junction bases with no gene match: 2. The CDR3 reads CASSQRGGEQYF. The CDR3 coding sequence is TGTGCCAGCAGCCAGCGGGGGGGAGAGCAGTACTTC.

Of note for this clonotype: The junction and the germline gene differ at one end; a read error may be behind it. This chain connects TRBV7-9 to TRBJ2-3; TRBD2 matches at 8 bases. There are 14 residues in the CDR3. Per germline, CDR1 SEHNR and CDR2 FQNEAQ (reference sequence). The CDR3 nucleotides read TGTGCCAGCAGCGAGCGGGGGAGCACAGGTACGCAGTATTTT. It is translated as CASSERGSTGTQYF.

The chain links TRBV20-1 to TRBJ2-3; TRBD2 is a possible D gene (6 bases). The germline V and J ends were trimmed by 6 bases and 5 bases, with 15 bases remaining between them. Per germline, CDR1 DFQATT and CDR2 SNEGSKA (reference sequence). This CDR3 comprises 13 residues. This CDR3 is CSADSGFQDTQYF. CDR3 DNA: TGCAGTGCCGATAGCGGTTTCCAAGATACGCAGTATTTT.

CDR3 nucleotides: TGTGCCAGCTCTCAGGGGGGTTACAATGAGCAGTACTTC. It translates to CASSQGGYNEQYF. This sequence joins TRBV6-2 or TRBV6-3 and TRBJ2-7; a possible D gene is TRBD1 (7 bases). Trimming left V 8 bases short and J 7 bases short, with 18 bases between. The length of the CDR3 is 13 residues. Germline CDR1 is MNHEY and CDR2 is SVGEGT.

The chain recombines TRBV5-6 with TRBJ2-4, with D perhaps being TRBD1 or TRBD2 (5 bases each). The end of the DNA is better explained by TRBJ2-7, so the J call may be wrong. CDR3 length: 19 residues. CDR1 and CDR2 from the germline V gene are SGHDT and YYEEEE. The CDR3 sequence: CASRGEERGDDISFYEQYF. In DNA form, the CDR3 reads TGTGCCAGCAGGGGGGAAGAGAGGGGCGACGATATCTCTTTCTACGAGCAGTACTTC.

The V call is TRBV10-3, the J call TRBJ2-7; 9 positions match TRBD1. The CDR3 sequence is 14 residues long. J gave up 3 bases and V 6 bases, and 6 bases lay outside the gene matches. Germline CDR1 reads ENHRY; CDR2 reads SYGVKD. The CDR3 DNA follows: TGTGCCATCAGGCCCCGGGACAGGGACTACGAGCAGTACTTC. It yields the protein CAIRPRDRDYEQYF.

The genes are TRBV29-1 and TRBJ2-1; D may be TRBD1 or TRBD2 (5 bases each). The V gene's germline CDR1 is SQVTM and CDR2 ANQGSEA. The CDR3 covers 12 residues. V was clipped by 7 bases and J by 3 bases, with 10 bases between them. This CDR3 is CSGRDDYNEQFF. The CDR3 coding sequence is TGCAGCGGTAGGGACGACTACAATGAGCAGTTCTTC.

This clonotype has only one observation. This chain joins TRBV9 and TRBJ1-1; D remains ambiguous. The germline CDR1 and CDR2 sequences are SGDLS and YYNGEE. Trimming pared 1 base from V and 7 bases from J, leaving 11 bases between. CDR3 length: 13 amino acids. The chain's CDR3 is CASSVTPTFEAFF. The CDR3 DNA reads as TGTGCCAGCAGCGTAACTCCGACGTTTGAAGCTTTCTTT.

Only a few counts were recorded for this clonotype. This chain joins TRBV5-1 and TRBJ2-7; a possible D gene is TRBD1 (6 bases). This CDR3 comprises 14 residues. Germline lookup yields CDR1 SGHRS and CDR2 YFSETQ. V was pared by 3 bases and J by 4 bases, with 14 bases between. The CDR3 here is CASSYRDKVYEQYF. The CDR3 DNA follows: TGCGCCAGCAGCTACCGGGACAAAGTTTACGAGCAGTACTTC.